These 10 T cell receptor beta chains were all obtained from the same sample, sequenced in a study of metastatic and nonmetastatic thyroid tumors. Thyroid surgery was performed in patients who had received no treatment beforehand. From the PCR reads, TCRdb re-called clones with MiXCR. The repertoire consists of just under 60,000 clones, with under 20% occurring once and the leading ten covering almost 9.5%. The sequenced sample was blood. These receptors were collected from a male donor with papillary thyroid cancer or a benign thyroid nodule (not recorded which). Some clones in this sample may be carry-over from other donors' samples.

This clone was counted ten times or more. V usage is TRBV7-8 and J usage is TRBJ2-7; 8 nucleotides agree with TRBD1. Germline V gives CDR1 SGHVS, CDR2 FQNEAQ. V lost 5 bases, J lost 2 bases, and 8 bases stayed unmatched. The length of the CDR3 is 15 residues. CDR3 amino acids: CASSLGQGRTYEQYF. The CDR3 region has the DNA TGTGCCAGCAGCCTAGGACAGGGTCGGACCTACGAGCAGTACTTC.

Notes on this clone: A much larger clone sits a single nucleotide away, making a read error possible. The rearrangement joins TRBV7-9 to TRBJ1-2; 8 positions match TRBD1. Trimming took 7 bases from V and 8 from J; bases not matched to a gene: 12. Germline V gene sequence: CDR1 SEHNR, CDR2 FQNEAQ (reference sequence). This CDR3 region has 14 residues. The CDR3 DNA is TGTGCCAGCAACCCTCCGGGACAGGATTACGGCTACACCTTC. Its translation: CASNPPGQDYGYTF.

With respect to this clone: A much larger clone lies one base from this, so it may be a read error. Additional DNA sequences in this sample encode the identical CDR3. The V and J genes are TRBV18 and TRBJ2-3, with 8 bases matching TRBD1. Looked up from germline, CDR1 is KGHSH and CDR2 is LQKENI. This CDR3 contains 17 residues. Trimming took 0 bases from V and 6 from J; bases not matched to a gene: 11. The CDR3 loop is CASSPPLGQEPRDTQYF. CDR3 in DNA: TGTGCCAGCTCACCACCCCTGGGACAGGAGCCGAGGGATACGCAGTATTTT.

This clone was observed a few times. Relative to the germline gene, one junction end is altered; a read error may explain this. The genes are TRBV6-2 or TRBV6-3 and TRBJ1-1; D is perhaps TRBD1 (5 bases). The CDR3 contains 15 residues. CDR1 is MNHEY, CDR2 SVGEGT, per germline. The CDR3 reads CAISYGLGANTEAFF. The CDR3 region has the DNA TGTGCCATCAGTTACGGTCTTGGGGCAAACACTGAAGCTTTCTTC.

Comments on this clone: The junction departs from the called germline gene at one end, perhaps through a read error. As DNA, the CDR3 is TGTGCCAGCAGTTACAGGTGGACTAATGAAAAACTTTTTTTT. It translates to CASSYRWTNEKLFF. The chain couples TRBV27 to TRBJ1-4; a weak D match, TRBD1 (5 bases). The V gene's germline CDR1 is MNHEY and CDR2 SMNVEV (reference sequence). This CDR3 spans 14 amino acids.

In this sample, this clone turned up many times. The chain employs TRBV7-2 and TRBJ2-7, with unresolved D. CDR3 length equals 15 residues. Trimming shortened V by 2 bases and J by 0 bases, and 11 bases separated the two germline ends. Germline CDR1 and CDR2: SGHTA and FQGNSA. In DNA form, the CDR3 reads TGTGCCAGCAGCTTAACTGACCTGGGCTCCTACGAGCAGTACGTC. Translated, it gives CASSLTDLGSYEQYV.

CDR3 in DNA: TGCAGTGCTAGAGGACAGGGGGGCGCACGTAACTATGGCTACACCTTC. Translated: CSARGQGGARNYGYTF. The chain is built from TRBV20-1 and TRBJ1-2; TRBD1 matches at 9 bases. Germline V gene data show CDR1 as DFQATT and CDR2 as SNEGSKA (reference sequence). The CDR3 runs to 16 residues. V lost 1 base to trimming and J lost 1 base; unmatched junction nucleotides: 7.

This clone was recorded at least ten times. This chain joins TRBV7-6 and TRBJ2-3; no reliable D call. Trimming stripped 3 bases from V and 3 bases from J, with 7 bases between. CDR3 length equals 13 residues. Germline V lookup: CDR1 SGHVS, CDR2 FNYEAQ. Here the CDR3 DNA reads TGTGCCAGCAGCTTGGGTCCGACAGATACGCAGTATTTT. Its translation is CASSLGPTDTQYF.

To note about this clone: Additional DNA sequences in this sample encode the identical CDR3. V usage is TRBV9 and J usage is TRBJ2-1, with TRBD2 matching 9 bases. CDR1 and CDR2 (germline): SGDLS, YYNGEE. The CDR3 extends over 15 amino acids. After removal of 1 base from V and 6 bases from J, the junction contained 5 bases not matched to a gene. CDR3 in DNA: TGTGCCAGCAGCGTAACAGCGGGAGGTCCCAATGAGCAGTTCTTC. This gives the protein CASSVTAGGPNEQFF. Complete variable domain (other parts from reference TRBV9 and TRBJ2-1): DSGVTQTPKHLITATGQRVTLRCSPRSGDLSVYWYQQSLDQGLQFLIQYYNGEERAKGNILERFSAQQFPDLHSELNLSSLELGDSALYFCASSVTAGGPNEQFFGPGTRLTVL.

This clone was observed a few times. The junction departs from the called germline gene at one end, perhaps through a read error. The V call is TRBV6-5, the J call TRBJ1-2; TRBD1 matches 8 bases. CDR3 length equals 14 residues. Germline CDR1 MNHEY, CDR2 SVGAGI. The CDR3 bases are TGTGCCATCAGTAACAGGGGGGCGAGAATTGGCTACACCTTC. Translating gives CAISNRGARIGYTF.